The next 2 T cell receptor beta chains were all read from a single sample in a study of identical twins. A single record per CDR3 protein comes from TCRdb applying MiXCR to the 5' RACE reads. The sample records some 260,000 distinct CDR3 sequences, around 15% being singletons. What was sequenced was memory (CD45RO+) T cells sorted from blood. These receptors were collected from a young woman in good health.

The CDR3 region has the DNA TGTGCCAGCAGTGAGGAGAACAATCAGCCCCAGCATTTT. This sequence encodes CASSEENNQPQHF. The chain combines TRBV2 with TRBJ1-5; no clear D. The length of the CDR3 is 13 residues. V was cut by 3 bases and J by 3 bases, with 6 bases left in between. Germline V gene data show CDR1 as SNHLY and CDR2 as FYNNEI.

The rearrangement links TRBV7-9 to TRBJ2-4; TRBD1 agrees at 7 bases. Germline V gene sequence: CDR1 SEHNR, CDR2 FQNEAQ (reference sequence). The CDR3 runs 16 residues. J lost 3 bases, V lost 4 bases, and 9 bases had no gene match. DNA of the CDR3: TGTGCCAGCAGCTACCTCGACAGGGCGAACAAAAACATTCAGTACTTC. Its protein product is CASSYLDRANKNIQYF.